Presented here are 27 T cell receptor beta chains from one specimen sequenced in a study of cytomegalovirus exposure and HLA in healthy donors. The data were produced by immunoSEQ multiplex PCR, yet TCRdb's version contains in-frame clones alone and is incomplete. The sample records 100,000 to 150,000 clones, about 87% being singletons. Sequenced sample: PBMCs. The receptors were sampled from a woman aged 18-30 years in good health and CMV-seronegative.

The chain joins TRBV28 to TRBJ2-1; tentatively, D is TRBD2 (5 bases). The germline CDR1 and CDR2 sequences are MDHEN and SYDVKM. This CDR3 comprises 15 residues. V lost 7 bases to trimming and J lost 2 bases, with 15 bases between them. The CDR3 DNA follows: TGTGCCAGCAAAGCGGCAAGGGCAACCTACAATGAGCAGTTCTTC. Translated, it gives CASKAARATYNEQFF.

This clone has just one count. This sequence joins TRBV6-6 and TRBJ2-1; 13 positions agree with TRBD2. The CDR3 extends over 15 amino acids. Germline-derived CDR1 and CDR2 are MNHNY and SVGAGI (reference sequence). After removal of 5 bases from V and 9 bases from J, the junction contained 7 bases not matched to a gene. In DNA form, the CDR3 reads TGTGCCAGCAGTCAACTAGCGGGAGGGCCCCGTGAGCAGTTCTTC. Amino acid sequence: CASSQLAGGPREQFF.

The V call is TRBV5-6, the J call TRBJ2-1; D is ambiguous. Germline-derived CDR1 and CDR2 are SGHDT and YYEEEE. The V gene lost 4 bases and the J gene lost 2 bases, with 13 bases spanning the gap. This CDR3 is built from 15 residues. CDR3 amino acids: CASSPDPATYNEQFF. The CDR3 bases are TGTGCCAGCAGCCCTGACCCAGCGACCTACAATGAGCAGTTCTTC. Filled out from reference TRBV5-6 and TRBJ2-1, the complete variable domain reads DAGVTQSPTHLIKTRGQQVTLRCSPKSGHDTVSWYQQALGQGPQFIFQYYEEEERQRGNFPDRFSGHQFPNYSSELNVNALLLGDSALYLCASSPDPATYNEQFFGPGTRLTVL.

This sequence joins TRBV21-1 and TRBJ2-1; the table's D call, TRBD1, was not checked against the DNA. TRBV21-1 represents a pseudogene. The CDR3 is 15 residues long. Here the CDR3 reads CASSKAQDSYNEQFF. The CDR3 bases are TGTGCCAGCAGCAAAGCCCAGGACAGTTACAATGAGCAGTTCTTC.

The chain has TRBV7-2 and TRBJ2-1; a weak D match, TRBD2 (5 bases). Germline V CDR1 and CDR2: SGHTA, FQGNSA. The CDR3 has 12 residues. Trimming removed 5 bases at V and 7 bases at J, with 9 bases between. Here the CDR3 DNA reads TGTGCCAGCAGCCCCGGGGTGAATGAGCAGTTCTTC. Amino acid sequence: CASSPGVNEQFF.

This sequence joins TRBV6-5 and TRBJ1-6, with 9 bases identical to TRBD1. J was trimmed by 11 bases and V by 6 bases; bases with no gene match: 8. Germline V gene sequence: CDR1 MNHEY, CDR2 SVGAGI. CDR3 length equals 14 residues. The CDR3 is CASRFDRGKTPLHF. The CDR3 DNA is TGTGCCAGCAGATTTGACAGGGGGAAGACACCCCTCCACTTT.

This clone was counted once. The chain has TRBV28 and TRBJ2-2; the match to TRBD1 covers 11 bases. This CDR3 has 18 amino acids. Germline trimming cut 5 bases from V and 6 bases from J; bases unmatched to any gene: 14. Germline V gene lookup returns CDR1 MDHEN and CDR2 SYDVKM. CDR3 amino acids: CASSTGTGGGLGAGELFF. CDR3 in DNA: TGTGCCAGCAGTACCGGGACAGGGGGTGGACTGGGCGCCGGGGAGCTGTTTTTT.

The CDR3 protein is CASSPDRLKRSYEQYF. The DNA of the CDR3 is TGTGCCAGCTCACCGGACAGGCTGAAGCGGTCCTACGAGCAGTACTTC. The genes are TRBV18 and TRBJ2-7; 7 bases match TRBD1. The V and J ends lost 3 bases and 1 base, in that order; junction bases with no gene match: 9. Germline CDR1 KGHSH, CDR2 LQKENI. CDR3 length: 16 residues.

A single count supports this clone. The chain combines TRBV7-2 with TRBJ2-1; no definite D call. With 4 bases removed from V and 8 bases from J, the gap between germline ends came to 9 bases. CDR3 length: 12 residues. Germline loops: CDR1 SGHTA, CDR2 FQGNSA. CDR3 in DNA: TGTGCCAGCAGCTACTCTAGACATGAGCAGTTCTTC. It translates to CASSYSRHEQFF.

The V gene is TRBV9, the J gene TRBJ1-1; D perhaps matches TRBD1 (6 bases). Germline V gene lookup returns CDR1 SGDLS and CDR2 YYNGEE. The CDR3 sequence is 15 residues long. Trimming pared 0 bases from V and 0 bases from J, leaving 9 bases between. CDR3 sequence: CASSVVGAMNTEAFF. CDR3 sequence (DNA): TGTGCCAGCAGCGTAGTGGGGGCCATGAACACTGAAGCTTTCTTT.

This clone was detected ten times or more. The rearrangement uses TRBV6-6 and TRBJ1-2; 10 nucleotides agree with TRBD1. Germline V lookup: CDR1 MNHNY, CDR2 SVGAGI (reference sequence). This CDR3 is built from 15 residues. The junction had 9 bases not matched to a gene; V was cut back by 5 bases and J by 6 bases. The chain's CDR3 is CASSPRQGASDGYTF. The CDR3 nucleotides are TGTGCCAGCAGTCCACGACAGGGGGCCTCCGATGGCTACACCTTC.

This CDR3 is CAARTGGAGYTF. CDR3 nucleotides: TGTGCCGCGAGGACAGGGGGCGCTGGCTACACCTTC. J is TRBJ1-2 and V is TRBV6-5; 11 bases are a match to TRBD1. The CDR3 length is 12 residues. Looked up from germline, CDR1 is MNHEY and CDR2 is SVGAGI. V was pared by 11 bases and J by 7 bases, with 6 bases of the junction left unmatched.

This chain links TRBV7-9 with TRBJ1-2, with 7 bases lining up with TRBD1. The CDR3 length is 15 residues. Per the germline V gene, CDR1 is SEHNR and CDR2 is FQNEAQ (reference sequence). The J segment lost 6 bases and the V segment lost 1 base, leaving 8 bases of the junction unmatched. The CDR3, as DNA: TGTGCCAGCAGCTTAGGGGTGGGGGACAGCCATGGCTACACCTTC. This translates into CASSLGVGDSHGYTF.

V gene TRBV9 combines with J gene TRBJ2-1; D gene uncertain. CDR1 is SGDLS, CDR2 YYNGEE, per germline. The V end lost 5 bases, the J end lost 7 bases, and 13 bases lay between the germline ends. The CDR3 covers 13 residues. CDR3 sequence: CASRPNLGNEQFF. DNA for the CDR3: TGTGCCAGCAGACCAAACCTAGGAAATGAGCAGTTCTTC.

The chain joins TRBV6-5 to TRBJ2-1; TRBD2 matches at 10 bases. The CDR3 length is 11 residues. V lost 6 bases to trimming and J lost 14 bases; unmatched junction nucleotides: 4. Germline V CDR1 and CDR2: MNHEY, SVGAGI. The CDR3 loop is CASSRGTSEFF. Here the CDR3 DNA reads TGTGCCAGCAGCCGCGGGACTAGCGAGTTCTTC.

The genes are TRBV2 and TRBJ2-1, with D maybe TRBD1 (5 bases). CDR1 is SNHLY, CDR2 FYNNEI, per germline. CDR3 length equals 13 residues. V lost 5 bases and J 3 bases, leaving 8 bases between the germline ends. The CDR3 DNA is TGTGCCAGCAGTCTCAGGGACTACAATGAGCAGTTCTTC. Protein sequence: CASSLRDYNEQFF.

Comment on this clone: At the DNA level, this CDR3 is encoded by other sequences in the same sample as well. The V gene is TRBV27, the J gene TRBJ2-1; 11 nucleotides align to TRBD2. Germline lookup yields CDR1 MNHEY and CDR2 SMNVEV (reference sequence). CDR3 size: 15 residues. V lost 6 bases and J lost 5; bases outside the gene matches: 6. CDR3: CASSPGTSGNNEQFF. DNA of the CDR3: TGTGCCAGCAGCCCGGGGACTAGCGGAAACAATGAGCAGTTCTTC.

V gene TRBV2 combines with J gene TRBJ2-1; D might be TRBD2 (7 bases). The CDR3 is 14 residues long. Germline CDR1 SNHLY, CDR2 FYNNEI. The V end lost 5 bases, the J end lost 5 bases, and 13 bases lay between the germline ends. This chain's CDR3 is CASSFQRDNNEQFF. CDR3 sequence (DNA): TGTGCCAGCAGTTTTCAGCGGGACAACAATGAGCAGTTCTTC.

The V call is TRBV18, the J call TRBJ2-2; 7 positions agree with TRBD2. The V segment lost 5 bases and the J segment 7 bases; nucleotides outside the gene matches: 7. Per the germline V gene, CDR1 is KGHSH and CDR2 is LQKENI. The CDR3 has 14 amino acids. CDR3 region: CASSTGPGGGELFF. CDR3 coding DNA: TGTGCCAGCTCAACGGGACCGGGAGGCGGGGAGCTGTTTTTT.

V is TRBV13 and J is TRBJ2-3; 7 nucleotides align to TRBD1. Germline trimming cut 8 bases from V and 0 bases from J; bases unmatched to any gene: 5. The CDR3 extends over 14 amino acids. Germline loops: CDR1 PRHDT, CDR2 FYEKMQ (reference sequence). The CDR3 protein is CASGETGSTDTQYF. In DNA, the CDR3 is TGTGCCAGCGGTGAGACAGGGAGCACAGATACGCAGTATTTT.

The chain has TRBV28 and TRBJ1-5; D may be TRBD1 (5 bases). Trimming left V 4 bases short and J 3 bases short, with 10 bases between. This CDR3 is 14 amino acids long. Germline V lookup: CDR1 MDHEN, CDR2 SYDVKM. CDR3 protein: CASSWGGTNQPQHF. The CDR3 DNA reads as TGTGCCAGCAGTTGGGGGGGGACCAATCAGCCCCAGCATTTT.

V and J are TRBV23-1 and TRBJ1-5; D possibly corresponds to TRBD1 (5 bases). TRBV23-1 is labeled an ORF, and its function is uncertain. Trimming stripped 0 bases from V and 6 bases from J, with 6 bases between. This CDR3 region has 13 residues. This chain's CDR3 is CASSQSGGQPQHF. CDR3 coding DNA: TGCGCCAGCAGTCAATCCGGGGGTCAGCCCCAGCATTTT.

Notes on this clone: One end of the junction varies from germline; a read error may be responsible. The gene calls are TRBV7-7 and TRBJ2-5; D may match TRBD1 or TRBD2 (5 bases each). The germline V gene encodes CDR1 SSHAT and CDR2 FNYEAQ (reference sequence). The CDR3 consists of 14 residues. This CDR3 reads CASSLAGRGETQYF. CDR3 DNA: TGTGCTAGCAGCTTAGCAGGGAGAGGGGAGACCCAGTACTTC.

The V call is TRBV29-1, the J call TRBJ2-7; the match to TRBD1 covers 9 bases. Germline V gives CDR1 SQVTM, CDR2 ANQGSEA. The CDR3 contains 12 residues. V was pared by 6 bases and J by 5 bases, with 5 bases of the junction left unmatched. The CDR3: CSVEGQGNEQYF. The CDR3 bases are TGCAGCGTGGAGGGACAGGGCAACGAGCAGTACTTC.

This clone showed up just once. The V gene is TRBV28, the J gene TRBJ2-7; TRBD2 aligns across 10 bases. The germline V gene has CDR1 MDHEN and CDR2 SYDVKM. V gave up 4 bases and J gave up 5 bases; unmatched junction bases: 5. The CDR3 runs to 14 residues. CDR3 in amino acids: CASSYPSGSHEQYF. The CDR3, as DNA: TGTGCCAGCAGTTATCCTAGCGGGAGCCACGAGCAGTACTTC.

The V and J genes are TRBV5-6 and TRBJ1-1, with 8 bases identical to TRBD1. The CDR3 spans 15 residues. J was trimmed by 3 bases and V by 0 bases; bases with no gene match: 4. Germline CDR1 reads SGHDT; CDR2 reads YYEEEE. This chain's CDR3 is CASSLGQGAYTEAFF. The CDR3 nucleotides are TGTGCCAGCAGCTTGGGGCAGGGGGCGTACACTGAAGCTTTCTTT.

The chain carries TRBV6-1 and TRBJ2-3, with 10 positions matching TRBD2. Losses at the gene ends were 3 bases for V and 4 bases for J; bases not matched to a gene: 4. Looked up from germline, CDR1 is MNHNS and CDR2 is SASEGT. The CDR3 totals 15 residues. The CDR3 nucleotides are TGTGCCAGCAGTGACCCTAGCGGGAGCGCAGATACGCAGTATTTT. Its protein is CASSDPSGSADTQYF.